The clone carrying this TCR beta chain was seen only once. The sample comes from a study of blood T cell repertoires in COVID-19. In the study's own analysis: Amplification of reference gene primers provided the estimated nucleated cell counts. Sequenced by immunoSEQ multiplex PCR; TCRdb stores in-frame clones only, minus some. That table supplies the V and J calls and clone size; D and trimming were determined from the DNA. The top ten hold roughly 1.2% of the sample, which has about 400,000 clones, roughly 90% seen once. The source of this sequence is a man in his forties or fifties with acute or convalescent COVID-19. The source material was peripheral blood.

The CDR3 sequence is CASSLNRVGHELLTF. CDR3 coding DNA: TGTGCCAGCAGTCTAAACAGGGTTGGGCACGAATTACTGACTTTC. V and J are TRBV6-5 and TRBJ2-6, with D perhaps matching TRBD1 (6 bases). This CDR3 is built from 15 residues. CDR1 MNHEY and CDR2 SVGAGI come from the germline V gene. The V end lost 5 bases, the J end lost 16 bases, and 24 bases lay between the germline ends.